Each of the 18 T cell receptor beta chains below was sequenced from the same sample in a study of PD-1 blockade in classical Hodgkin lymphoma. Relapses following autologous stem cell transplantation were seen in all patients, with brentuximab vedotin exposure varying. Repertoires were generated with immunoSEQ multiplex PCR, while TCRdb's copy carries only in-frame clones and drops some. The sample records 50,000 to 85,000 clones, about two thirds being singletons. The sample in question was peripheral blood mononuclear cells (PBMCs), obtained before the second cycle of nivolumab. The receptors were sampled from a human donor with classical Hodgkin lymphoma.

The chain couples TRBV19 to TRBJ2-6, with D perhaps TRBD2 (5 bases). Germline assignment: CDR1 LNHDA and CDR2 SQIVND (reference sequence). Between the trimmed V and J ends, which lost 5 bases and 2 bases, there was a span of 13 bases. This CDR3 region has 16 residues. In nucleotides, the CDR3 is TGTGCCAGTAGTGAGACTAACGACCCTGGGGCCAACGTCCTGACTTTC. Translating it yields CASSETNDPGANVLTF. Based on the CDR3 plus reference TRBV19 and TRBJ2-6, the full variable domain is DGGITQSPKYLFRKEGQNVTLSCEQNLNHDAMYWYRQDPGQGLRLIYYSQIVNDFQKGDIAEGYSVSREKKESFPLTVTSAQKNPTAFYLCASSETNDPGANVLTFGAGSRLTVL.

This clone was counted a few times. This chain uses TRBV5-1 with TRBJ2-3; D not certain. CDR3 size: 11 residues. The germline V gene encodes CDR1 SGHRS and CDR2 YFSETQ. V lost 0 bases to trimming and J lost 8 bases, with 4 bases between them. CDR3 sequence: CASSLGGTQYF. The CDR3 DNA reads TGCGCCAGCAGCTTGGGGGGTACGCAGTATTTT. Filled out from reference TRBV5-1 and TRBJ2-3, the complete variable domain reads KAGVTQTPRYLIKTRGQQVTLSCSPISGHRSVSWYQQTPGQGLQFLFEYFSETQRNKGNFPGRFSGRQFSNSRSEMNVSTLELGDSALYLCASSLGGTQYFGPGTRLTVL.

CDR3 in DNA: TGCGCCAGCGGTTGGCAGGGGCTAGACTATGGCTACACCTTC. Encoded protein: CASGWQGLDYGYTF. The chain uses TRBV5-1 and TRBJ1-2, with D possibly matching TRBD1 (6 bases). The germline V and J ends were trimmed by 7 bases and 3 bases, with 16 bases remaining between them. Germline CDR1 reads SGHRS; CDR2 reads YFSETQ. There are 14 residues in the CDR3.

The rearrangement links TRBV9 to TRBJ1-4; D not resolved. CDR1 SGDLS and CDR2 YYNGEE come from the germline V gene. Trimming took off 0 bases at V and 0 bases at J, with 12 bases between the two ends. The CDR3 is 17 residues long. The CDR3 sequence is CASSVEPGPATNEKLFF. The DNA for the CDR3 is TGTGCCAGCAGCGTAGAGCCAGGCCCGGCAACTAATGAAAAACTGTTTTTT.

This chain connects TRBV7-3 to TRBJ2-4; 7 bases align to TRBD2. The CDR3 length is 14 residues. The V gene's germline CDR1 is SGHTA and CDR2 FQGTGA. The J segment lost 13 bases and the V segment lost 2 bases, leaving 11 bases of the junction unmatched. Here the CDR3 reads CASSLLASSGEQYF. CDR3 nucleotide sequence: TGTGCCAGCAGCTTATTGGCGTCTAGCGGAGAGCAGTACTTC. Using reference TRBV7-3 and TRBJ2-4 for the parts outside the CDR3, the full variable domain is GAGVSQTPSNKVTEKGKYVELRCDPISGHTALYWYRQSLGQGPEFLIYFQGTGAADDSGLPNDRFFAVRPEGSVSTLKIQRTERGDSAVYLCASSLLASSGEQYFGAGTRLSVL.

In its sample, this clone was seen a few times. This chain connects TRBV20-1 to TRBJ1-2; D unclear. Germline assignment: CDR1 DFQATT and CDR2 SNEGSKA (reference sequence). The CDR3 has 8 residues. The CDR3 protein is CNVDGYTF. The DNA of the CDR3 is TGCAATGTTGACGGCTACACCTTC.

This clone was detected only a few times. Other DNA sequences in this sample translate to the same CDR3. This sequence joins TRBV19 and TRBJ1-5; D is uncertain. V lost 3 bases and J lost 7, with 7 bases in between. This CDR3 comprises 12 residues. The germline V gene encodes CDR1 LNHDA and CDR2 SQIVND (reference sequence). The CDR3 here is CASSILGQPQHF. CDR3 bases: TGTGCCAGTAGTATTTTGGGGCAGCCCCAGCATTTT.

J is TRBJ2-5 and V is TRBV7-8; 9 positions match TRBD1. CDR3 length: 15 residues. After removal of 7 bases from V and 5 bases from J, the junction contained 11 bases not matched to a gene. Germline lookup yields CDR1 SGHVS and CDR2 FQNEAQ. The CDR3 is CASMSRTGDTETQYF. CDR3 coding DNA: TGTGCCAGCATGTCCAGGACAGGGGATACGGAGACCCAGTACTTC.

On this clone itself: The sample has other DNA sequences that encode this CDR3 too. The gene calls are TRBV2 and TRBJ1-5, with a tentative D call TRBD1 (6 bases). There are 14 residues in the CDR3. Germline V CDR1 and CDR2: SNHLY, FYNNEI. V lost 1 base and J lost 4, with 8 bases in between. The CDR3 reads CASSEGTGNQPQHF. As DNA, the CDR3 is TGTGCCAGCAGTGAAGGAACAGGGAATCAGCCCCAGCATTTT.

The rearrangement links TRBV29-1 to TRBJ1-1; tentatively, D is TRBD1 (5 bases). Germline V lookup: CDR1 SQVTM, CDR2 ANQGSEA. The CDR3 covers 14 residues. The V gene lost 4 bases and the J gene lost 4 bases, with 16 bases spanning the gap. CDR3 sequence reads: CSVGPGLLSTEAFF. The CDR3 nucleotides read TGCAGCGTTGGTCCGGGGCTTTTAAGCACTGAAGCTTTCTTT.

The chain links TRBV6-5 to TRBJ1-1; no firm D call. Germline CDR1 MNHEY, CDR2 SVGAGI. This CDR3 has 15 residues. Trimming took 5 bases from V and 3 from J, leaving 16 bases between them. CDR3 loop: CASSRETRVHTEAFF. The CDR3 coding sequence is TGTGCCAGCAGTCGGGAAACCCGGGTGCACACTGAAGCTTTCTTT.

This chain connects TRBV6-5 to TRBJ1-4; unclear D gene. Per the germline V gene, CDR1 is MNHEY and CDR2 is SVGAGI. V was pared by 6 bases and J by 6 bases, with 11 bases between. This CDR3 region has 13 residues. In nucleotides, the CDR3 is TGTGCCAGCAGGGGCGGCGGGGATGAAAAACTGTTTTTT. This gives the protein CASRGGGDEKLFF.

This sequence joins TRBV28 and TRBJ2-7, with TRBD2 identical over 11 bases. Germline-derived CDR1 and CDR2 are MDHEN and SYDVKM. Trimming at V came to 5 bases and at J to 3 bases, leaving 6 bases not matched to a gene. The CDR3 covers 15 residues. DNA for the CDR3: TGTGCCAGCAGTCAGAGACTAGCGGGGTTCTACGAGCAGTACTTC. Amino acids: CASSQRLAGFYEQYF.

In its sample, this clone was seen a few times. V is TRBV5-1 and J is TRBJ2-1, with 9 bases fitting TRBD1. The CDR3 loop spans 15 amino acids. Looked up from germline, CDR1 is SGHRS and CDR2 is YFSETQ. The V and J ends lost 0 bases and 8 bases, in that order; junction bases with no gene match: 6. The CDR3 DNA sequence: TGCGCCAGCAGCTTGGGAGGGACAGGGTACGATGAGCAGTTCTTC. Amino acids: CASSLGGTGYDEQFF. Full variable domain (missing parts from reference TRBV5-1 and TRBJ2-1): KAGVTQTPRYLIKTRGQQVTLSCSPISGHRSVSWYQQTPGQGLQFLFEYFSETQRNKGNFPGRFSGRQFSNSRSEMNVSTLELGDSALYLCASSLGGTGYDEQFFGPGTRLTVL.

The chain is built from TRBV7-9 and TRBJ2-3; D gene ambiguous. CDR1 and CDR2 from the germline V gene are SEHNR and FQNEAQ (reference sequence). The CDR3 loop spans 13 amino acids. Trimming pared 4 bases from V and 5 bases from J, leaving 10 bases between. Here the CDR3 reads CASSSPQVDTQYF. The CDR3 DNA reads TGTGCCAGCAGCTCGCCTCAGGTAGATACGCAGTATTTT.

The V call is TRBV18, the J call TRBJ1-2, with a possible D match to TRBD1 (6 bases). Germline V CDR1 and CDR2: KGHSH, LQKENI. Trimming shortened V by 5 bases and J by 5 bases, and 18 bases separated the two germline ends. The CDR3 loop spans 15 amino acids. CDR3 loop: CASSSYVQGSYGYTF. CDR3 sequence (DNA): TGTGCCAGCTCATCCTATGTACAGGGATCGTATGGCTACACCTTC.

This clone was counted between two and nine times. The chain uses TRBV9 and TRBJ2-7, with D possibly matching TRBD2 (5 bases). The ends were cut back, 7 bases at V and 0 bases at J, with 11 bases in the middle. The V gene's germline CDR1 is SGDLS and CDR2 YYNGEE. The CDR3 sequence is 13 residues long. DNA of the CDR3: TGTGCCAGCGGAGGACTGACCTCCTACGAGCAGTACTTC. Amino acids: CASGGLTSYEQYF.

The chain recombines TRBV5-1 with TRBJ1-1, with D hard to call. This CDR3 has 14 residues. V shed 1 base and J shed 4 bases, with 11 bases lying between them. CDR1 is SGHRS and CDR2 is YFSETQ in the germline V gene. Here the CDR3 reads CASSLSSWGTEAFF. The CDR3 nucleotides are TGCGCCAGCAGCTTGTCGAGCTGGGGCACTGAAGCTTTCTTT.